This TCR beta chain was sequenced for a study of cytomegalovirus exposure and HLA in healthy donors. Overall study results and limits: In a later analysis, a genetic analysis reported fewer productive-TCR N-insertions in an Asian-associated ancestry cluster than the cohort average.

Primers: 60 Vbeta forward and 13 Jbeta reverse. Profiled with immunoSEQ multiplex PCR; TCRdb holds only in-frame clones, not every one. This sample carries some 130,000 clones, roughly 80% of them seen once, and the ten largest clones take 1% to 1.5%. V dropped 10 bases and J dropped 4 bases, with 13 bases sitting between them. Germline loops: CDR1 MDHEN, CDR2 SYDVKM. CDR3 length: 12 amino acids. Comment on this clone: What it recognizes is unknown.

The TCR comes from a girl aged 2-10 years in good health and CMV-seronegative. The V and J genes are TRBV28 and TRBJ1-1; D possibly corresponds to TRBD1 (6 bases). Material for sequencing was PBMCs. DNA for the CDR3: TGTGCCAACCGGGGGGCCCCCACTGAAGCTTTCTTT. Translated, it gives CANRGAPTEAFF.